These T cell receptor beta chains were read from a single sample in a study of OX40 agonist ivuxolimab in advanced cancers. Sequencing was performed with immunoSEQ multiplex PCR; in TCRdb, only in-frame clones are kept and a portion is missing. Among about 18,000 clones listed, about 89% were seen once. Sample: CD4+ or CD8+ T cells sorted from blood, taken in a trial of the OX40 agonist ivuxolimab. These receptors were collected from an adult with an advanced solid tumor such as melanoma, head and neck, liver or kidney cancer. Both conserved end residues are part of each CDR3. A D gene is named only where the DNA matches it firmly. Clone size is not always given. Where it is, it says once, few, many or a class for expanded clones.

abundance: .; j_gene: TRBJ2-3; v_gene: TRBV7-6; d_gene: .; CDR3aa: CASSLIRGTTTDTQYF; CDR3nt: TGTGCCAGCAGCTTAATACGAGGGACAACAACAGATACGCAGTATTTT
abundance: .; j_gene: TRBJ2-7; v_gene: TRBV7-2; d_gene: TRBD1; CDR3aa: CASSSSPTGNYEQYF; CDR3nt: TGTGCCAGCAGCTCATCACCGACAGGGAACTACGAGCAGTACTTC
abundance: .; j_gene: TRBJ2-1; v_gene: TRBV11-2; d_gene: .; CDR3aa: CASSLEGVSNEQFF; CDR3nt: TGTGCCAGCAGCTTAGAAGGGGTGAGCAATGAGCAGTTCTTC
abundance: .; j_gene: TRBJ2-1; v_gene: TRBV6-5; d_gene: TRBD2; CDR3aa: CASSRREGYNEQFF; CDR3nt: TGTGCCAGCAGTAGGCGGGAGGGGTACAATGAGCAGTTCTTC
abundance: .; j_gene: TRBJ1-2; v_gene: TRBV5-6; d_gene: .; CDR3aa: CASSLGKLCTF; CDR3nt: TGTGCCAGCAGCTTGGGAAAATTGTGTACCTTC
abundance: .; j_gene: TRBJ2-2; v_gene: TRBV6-4; d_gene: TRBD2; CDR3aa: CASSETSGNTGELFF; CDR3nt: TGTGCCAGCAGTGAGACTAGCGGGAACACCGGGGAGCTGTTTTTT
abundance: .; j_gene: TRBJ2-1; v_gene: TRBV6-6; d_gene: .; CDR3aa: CASSYSTVNEQFF; CDR3nt: TGTGCCAGCAGTTACAGCACTGTTAATGAGCAGTTCTTC
abundance: once; j_gene: TRBJ2-7; v_gene: TRBV21-1; d_gene: .; CDR3aa: CASSAHRRIYEQYF; CDR3nt: TGTGCCAGCAGCGCCCATCGTCGCATCTACGAGCAGTACTTC
abundance: .; j_gene: TRBJ1-6; v_gene: TRBV2; d_gene: .; CDR3aa: CASSDPQDSYNSPLHF; CDR3nt: TGTGCCAGCAGTGACCCCCAAGACTCCTATAATTCACCCCTCCACTTT
abundance: .; j_gene: TRBJ2-5; v_gene: TRBV27; d_gene: TRBD2; CDR3aa: CASSLCGGRAEETQYF; CDR3nt: TGTGCCAGCAGTTTATGTGGCGGGAGGGCCGAAGAGACCCAGTACTTC
abundance: .; j_gene: TRBJ1-2; v_gene: TRBV5-3; d_gene: .; CDR3aa: CARHPANYGYTF; CDR3nt: TGTGCCAGACACCCCGCTAACTATGGCTACACCTTC
abundance: .; j_gene: TRBJ2-7; v_gene: TRBV5-6; d_gene: .; CDR3aa: CASSLAGSPYEQYF; CDR3nt: TGTGCCAGCAGCTTGGCAGGTAGCCCGTACGAGCAGTACTTC
abundance: .; j_gene: TRBJ1-1; v_gene: TRBV11-2; d_gene: .; CDR3aa: CASSLRRQGRTEAFF; CDR3nt: TGTGCCAGCAGCCTAAGGAGGCAGGGTCGGACTGAAGCTTTCTTT
abundance: .; j_gene: TRBJ2-1; v_gene: TRBV7-9; d_gene: TRBD1; CDR3aa: CASSTGADSYNEQFF; CDR3nt: TGTGCCAGCAGCACAGGGGCTGATTCCTACAATGAGCAGTTCTTC
abundance: .; j_gene: TRBJ1-3; v_gene: TRBV9; d_gene: .; CDR3aa: CASSGDLPGNTIYF; CDR3nt: TGTGCCAGCAGCGGTGACTTGCCCGGAAACACCATATATTTT
abundance: .; j_gene: TRBJ2-1; v_gene: TRBV15; d_gene: TRBD2; CDR3aa: CATSSRKLAGGPSSYNEQFF; CDR3nt: TGTGCCACCAGCAGCAGGAAACTAGCGGGGGGACCGAGCTCCTACAATGAGCAGTTCTTC
abundance: .; j_gene: TRBJ1-2; v_gene: TRBV7-2; d_gene: TRBD1; CDR3aa: CASSPDRNYGYTF; CDR3nt: TGTGCCAGCAGCCCGGACAGGAACTATGGCTACACCTTC
abundance: .; j_gene: TRBJ1-4; v_gene: TRBV9; d_gene: .; CDR3aa: CASSRGEKLFF; CDR3nt: TGTGCCAGCAGCCGGGGGGAAAAACTGTTTTTT
abundance: .; j_gene: TRBJ1-2; v_gene: TRBV4-1; d_gene: TRBD1; CDR3aa: CASSQEGLKGAQIGYTF; CDR3nt: TGCGCCAGCAGCCAAGAAGGGCTAAAGGGGGCGCAAATCGGCTACACCTTC
abundance: .; j_gene: TRBJ1-2; v_gene: TRBV19; d_gene: .; CDR3aa: CASRDSANYGYTF; CDR3nt: TGTGCCAGTAGGGACAGTGCTAACTATGGCTACACCTTC
abundance: .; j_gene: TRBJ2-7; v_gene: TRBV10-3; d_gene: TRBD2; CDR3aa: CAIRGLAGEQDEQYF; CDR3nt: TGTGCCATCAGGGGACTAGCGGGAGAACAGGATGAGCAGTACTTC
abundance: .; j_gene: TRBJ1-3; v_gene: TRBV30; d_gene: .; CDR3aa: CAWSAGRPSGNTIYF; CDR3nt: TGTGCCTGGAGCGCCGGACGGCCCTCTGGAAACACCATATATTTT
abundance: .; j_gene: TRBJ2-3; v_gene: TRBV13; d_gene: .; CDR3aa: CASSPLRSALTDTQYF; CDR3nt: TGTGCCAGCAGTCCACTTCGGTCGGCGCTCACAGATACGCAGTATTTT
abundance: few; j_gene: TRBJ1-1; v_gene: TRBV9; d_gene: TRBD1; CDR3aa: CASSPGGITEAFF; CDR3nt: TGTGCCAGCAGCCCAGGGGGCATCACTGAAGCTTTCTTT
abundance: .; j_gene: TRBJ2-7; v_gene: TRBV7-9; d_gene: .; CDR3aa: CASSSRPDEQYF; CDR3nt: TGTGCCAGCAGCTCCCGTCCAGACGAGCAGTACTTC
abundance: .; j_gene: TRBJ2-4; v_gene: TRBV9; d_gene: TRBD2; CDR3aa: CASSVGSGGQYF; CDR3nt: TGTGCCAGCAGCGTGGGTAGCGGGGGGCAGTACTTC
abundance: .; j_gene: TRBJ2-7; v_gene: TRBV5-6; d_gene: .; CDR3aa: CASSMTVYEQYF; CDR3nt: TGTGCCAGCAGCATGACAGTTTACGAGCAGTACTTC
abundance: once; j_gene: TRBJ1-2; v_gene: TRBV7-6; d_gene: TRBD1; CDR3aa: CASSLLDRGRDYTF; CDR3nt: TGTGCCAGCAGCCTATTGGACAGGGGGCGCGACTACACCTTC
abundance: .; j_gene: TRBJ1-1; v_gene: TRBV11-3; d_gene: .; CDR3aa: CASSLAQKNTEAFF; CDR3nt: TGTGCCAGCAGCTTAGCTCAGAAGAACACTGAAGCTTTCTTT
abundance: .; j_gene: TRBJ2-7; v_gene: TRBV28; d_gene: .; CDR3aa: CASSLEDWYEQYF; CDR3nt: TGTGCCAGCAGTTTAGAGGACTGGTACGAGCAGTACTTC
abundance: .; j_gene: TRBJ2-3; v_gene: TRBV6-4; d_gene: .; CDR3aa: CASSVDGAFTDTQYF; CDR3nt: TGTGCCAGCAGTGTGGACGGGGCTTTCACAGATACGCAGTATTTT
abundance: .; j_gene: TRBJ2-1; v_gene: TRBV4-3; d_gene: TRBD2; CDR3aa: CASSQRVGGALGEQFF; CDR3nt: TGCGCCAGCAGCCAAAGAGTCGGGGGGGCCTTGGGTGAGCAGTTCTTC
abundance: .; j_gene: TRBJ2-7; v_gene: TRBV5-1; d_gene: TRBD1; CDR3aa: CASSSPGQIYEQYF; CDR3nt: TGCGCCAGCAGCTCCCCGGGACAGATCTACGAGCAGTACTTC
abundance: few; j_gene: TRBJ1-1; v_gene: TRBV30; d_gene: .; CDR3aa: CAWIEGTEAFF; CDR3nt: TGTGCCTGGATTGAGGGAACTGAAGCTTTCTTT
abundance: .; j_gene: TRBJ2-7; v_gene: TRBV19; d_gene: TRBD1; CDR3aa: CASTTGTGPYYEQYF; CDR3nt: TGTGCCAGTACCACCGGGACAGGTCCCTACTACGAGCAGTACTTC
abundance: .; j_gene: TRBJ1-4; v_gene: TRBV30; d_gene: .; CDR3aa: CAWTPTATNEKLFF; CDR3nt: TGTGCCTGGACCCCGACCGCAACTAATGAAAAACTGTTTTTT
abundance: .; j_gene: TRBJ2-5; v_gene: TRBV30; d_gene: .; CDR3aa: CAWSVSPETQYF; CDR3nt: TGTGCCTGGAGTGTAAGTCCGGAGACCCAGTACTTC
abundance: .; j_gene: TRBJ2-1; v_gene: TRBV4-3; d_gene: .; CDR3aa: CASSQEGRDGEQFF; CDR3nt: TGCGCCAGCAGCCAAGAGGGCAGGGACGGTGAGCAGTTCTTC
abundance: once; j_gene: TRBJ2-7; v_gene: TRBV4-3; d_gene: TRBD1; CDR3aa: CASSHRDRVHEQYF; CDR3nt: TGCGCCAGCAGCCACCGGGACAGGGTCCACGAGCAGTACTTC
abundance: .; j_gene: TRBJ2-7; v_gene: TRBV7-9; d_gene: .; CDR3aa: CASTTGAYEQYF; CDR3nt: TGTGCCAGCACGACCGGGGCCTACGAGCAGTACTTC
abundance: .; j_gene: TRBJ1-2; v_gene: TRBV29-1; d_gene: TRBD1; CDR3aa: CSVRPSGGLGNGYTF; CDR3nt: TGCAGCGTGAGACCCTCAGGGGGCTTAGGGAATGGCTACACCTTC
abundance: .; j_gene: TRBJ2-1; v_gene: TRBV7-9; d_gene: .; CDR3aa: CASSLDSRDEQFF; CDR3nt: TGTGCCAGCAGCTTAGATTCTCGGGACGAGCAGTTCTTC
abundance: .; j_gene: TRBJ2-1; v_gene: TRBV6-5; d_gene: TRBD2; CDR3aa: CASAIGAGGRDEQFF; CDR3nt: TGTGCCAGCGCAATCGGGGCGGGAGGGCGCGATGAGCAGTTCTTC
abundance: .; j_gene: TRBJ1-5; v_gene: TRBV30; d_gene: .; CDR3aa: CAWSDPRTGRNQPQHF; CDR3nt: TGTGCCTGGAGTGACCCCCGAACAGGGCGCAATCAGCCCCAGCATTTT
abundance: .; j_gene: TRBJ1-4; v_gene: TRBV5-6; d_gene: .; CDR3aa: CASSLGVKTGLGEKLFF; CDR3nt: TGTGCCAGCAGCTTGGGGGTGAAGACAGGCCTTGGAGAAAAACTGTTTTTT
abundance: .; j_gene: TRBJ2-5; v_gene: TRBV7-9; d_gene: TRBD2; CDR3aa: CASQREVAGTQYF; CDR3nt: TGTGCCAGTCAGCGGGAGGTGGCGGGGACCCAGTACTTC
abundance: .; j_gene: TRBJ2-1; v_gene: TRBV5-6; d_gene: TRBD2; CDR3aa: CASSPPGLVNEQFF; CDR3nt: TGTGCCAGCAGCCCTCCCGGACTAGTCAATGAGCAGTTCTTC
abundance: .; j_gene: TRBJ2-3; v_gene: TRBV11-3; d_gene: .; CDR3aa: CASSSLWDTLTDTQYF; CDR3nt: TGTGCCAGCAGCTCTTTGTGGGACACACTCACAGATACGCAGTATTTT
abundance: .; j_gene: TRBJ1-1; v_gene: TRBV2; d_gene: .; CDR3aa: CASSALTAMNTEAFF; CDR3nt: TGTGCCAGCAGTGCCTTGACAGCGATGAACACTGAAGCTTTCTTT
abundance: .; j_gene: TRBJ1-2; v_gene: TRBV30; d_gene: .; CDR3aa: CAWSFRTADGYTF; CDR3nt: TGTGCCTGGAGCTTCCGGACAGCCGATGGCTACACCTTC